At least ten counts were recorded for the clone carrying this TCR beta chain. This sample is part of a study of T cells in Graves' hyperthyroidism and ophthalmopathy. CDR3 length equals 13 residues. Germline CDR1 MNHEY, CDR2 SVGEGT. Trimming stripped 7 bases from V and 2 bases from J, with 11 bases between. Hyperthyroidism had been newly diagnosed in patients aged 18 to 65, and its duration was under 2 months. Diagnostic decisions used clinical symptoms, serum thyroxine and TRAb, thyroid ultrasound and orbital computed tomography. RNA transcripts served as the template for amplifying TCR beta CDR3 regions. When the TCR CDR3 underwent first-round RT-PCR, the HTBI primer set was used. Using its own MiXCR run on the multiplex PCR reads, TCRdb lists one record per CDR3 protein. The table lists about 280,000 distinct CDR3 sequences, approximately 26% of them singletons.

The chain has TRBV6-2 or TRBV6-3 and TRBJ1-1, with D perhaps matching TRBD1 (5 bases). Sequences were obtained from blood. This TCR was sampled from a man aged 35 to 55 with Graves' hyperthyroidism that later progressed to Graves' ophthalmopathy. The CDR3, as DNA: TGTGCCAGCAACACTGGACAAAACACTGAAGCTTTCTTT. Translated: CASNTGQNTEAFF.